Shown below are 17 T cell receptor beta chains from a single sample sequenced in a study of technical replicates of blood from four donors. Clones were read by immunoSEQ multiplex PCR, and TCRdb kept only the in-frame ones, dropping some. This sample has about 76,000 clones, with 94% found just once. The sequenced sample consisted of T cells isolated from PBMCs. The receptors were gathered from a human donor in good health.

The genes are TRBV30 and TRBJ2-7; TRBD1 matches at 9 bases. After removal of 1 base from V and 4 bases from J, the junction contained 5 bases not matched to a gene. The CDR3 runs to 14 residues. Per the germline V gene, CDR1 is GTSNPN and CDR2 is SVGIG (reference sequence). The CDR3 nucleotides are TGTGCCTGGAGTGGACGGGACAGGGAGTACGAGCAGTACTTC. Translation: CAWSGRDREYEQYF.

In its sample, this clone was seen a few times. This chain uses TRBV2 with TRBJ1-4; possible D gene TRBD1, 5 bases. The CDR3 contains 15 residues. Germline V gives CDR1 SNHLY, CDR2 FYNNEI. Between the trimmed V and J ends, which lost 2 bases and 3 bases, there was a span of 10 bases. In DNA form, the CDR3 reads TGTGCCAGCAGTGAAAGGGGTCAGCCTAATGAAAAACTGTTTTTT. As protein: CASSERGQPNEKLFF.

This sequence joins TRBV11-3 and TRBJ1-4, with 9 bases fitting TRBD1. The CDR3 has 15 amino acids. CDR1 and CDR2 (germline): SGHNT, YENEEA. V dropped 1 base and J dropped 7; count of bases not matched to a gene: 4. The DNA of the CDR3 is TGTGCCAGCAGCTTAGTAGGGACAGGGACTGAAAAACTGTTTTTT. It translates to CASSLVGTGTEKLFF. Full variable domain (missing parts from reference TRBV11-3 and TRBJ1-4): EAGVVQSPRYKIIEKKQPVAFWCNPISGHNTLYWYLQNLGQGPELLIRYENEEAVDDSQLPKDRFSAERLKGVDSTLKIQPAELGDSAVYLCASSLVGTGTEKLFFGSGTQLSVL.

The chain employs TRBV28 and TRBJ2-1; TRBD2 agrees at 8 bases. The CDR3 totals 14 residues. The germline gives CDR1 MDHEN, CDR2 SYDVKM. V shed 5 bases, J shed 6 bases, and the junction held 6 bases outside the gene matches. The DNA for the CDR3 is TGTGCCAGCAGTCAATGGACTAGCAGCAATGAGCAGTTCTTC. This encodes CASSQWTSSNEQFF.

This clone was seen a handful of times. This chain uses TRBV11-2 with TRBJ1-1; 7 nucleotides align to TRBD1. In germline, CDR1 is SGHAT, CDR2 FQNNGV. V gave up 1 base and J gave up 4 bases; unmatched junction bases: 3. This CDR3 region has 14 residues. The CDR3 DNA reads TGTGCCAGCAGCTTAGGAGACAGGGCCACTGAAGCTTTCTTT. It specifies CASSLGDRATEAFF.

The V call is TRBV15, the J call TRBJ2-7, with D possibly TRBD1 on 6 matching bases. The CDR3 has 14 residues. V lost 5 bases and J 3 bases, leaving 14 bases between the germline ends. The germline CDR1 and CDR2 sequences are LNHNV and YYDKDF (reference sequence). CDR3 amino acids: CATSLQGGIYEQYF. Here the CDR3 DNA reads TGTGCCACCAGCCTGCAAGGGGGTATCTACGAGCAGTACTTC.

The V and J genes are TRBV6-5 and TRBJ2-7, with D maybe TRBD2 (5 bases). V shed 10 bases and J shed 2 bases, with 18 bases lying between them. Germline loops: CDR1 MNHEY, CDR2 SVGAGI. There are 14 residues in the CDR3. Here the CDR3 reads CATMGVPYTYEQYF. The CDR3 DNA reads TGTGCCACCATGGGAGTGCCTTACACCTACGAGCAGTACTTC.

This clone has just one count. This chain connects TRBV7-3 to TRBJ2-7; TRBD2 aligns across 9 bases. V lost 2 bases, J lost 7 bases, and 6 bases stayed unmatched. The CDR3 extends over 14 amino acids. Looked up from germline, CDR1 is SGHTA and CDR2 is FQGTGA. The CDR3 DNA follows: TGTGCCAGCAGCTTATCGGCGGGAGGGTCTGAGCAGTACTTC. It yields the protein CASSLSAGGSEQYF.

This clone has a single count. V usage is TRBV29-1 and J usage is TRBJ1-3, with 7 positions matching TRBD1. V gave up 4 bases and J gave up 2 bases; unmatched junction bases: 2. The germline V gene has CDR1 SQVTM and CDR2 ANQGSEA. This CDR3 has 13 residues. The CDR3, as DNA: TGCAGCGTTGGGGACAGAGCTGGAAACACCATATATTTT. It yields the protein CSVGDRAGNTIYF.

The V call is TRBV9, the J call TRBJ1-4; D is possibly TRBD1 (6 bases). CDR1 and CDR2 (germline): SGDLS, YYNGEE. V was clipped by 0 bases and J by 5 bases, with 14 bases between them. This CDR3 is built from 16 residues. In DNA form, the CDR3 reads TGTGCCAGCAGCGTAGGGGACAAAACAGCGAATGAAAAACTGTTTTTT. Protein product: CASSVGDKTANEKLFF.

DNA of the CDR3: TGTGCCAGTACCCGGGACAGTAATGAAAAACTGTTTTTT. This encodes CASTRDSNEKLFF. The chain employs TRBV19 and TRBJ1-4; 7 nucleotides line up with TRBD1. J was trimmed by 4 bases and V by 7 bases; bases with no gene match: 3. This CDR3 contains 13 residues. The germline V gene encodes CDR1 LNHDA and CDR2 SQIVND (reference sequence).

The chain has TRBV19 and TRBJ2-5, with D possibly TRBD2 on 6 matching bases. Between the trimmed V and J ends, which lost 7 bases and 5 bases, there was a span of 29 bases. The CDR3 length is 18 residues. CDR1 and CDR2 (germline): LNHDA, SQIVND (reference sequence). CDR3 sequence reads: CASTRMTSVPSRGETQYF. The CDR3 bases are TGTGCCAGTACCCGAATGACTAGTGTCCCCTCACGGGGCGAGACCCAGTACTTC.

This rearrangement joins TRBV13 to TRBJ2-2; TRBD2 matches 11 bases. Germline V gene data show CDR1 as PRHDT and CDR2 as FYEKMQ (reference sequence). The CDR3 spans 16 residues. J lost 2 bases, V lost 3 bases, and 2 bases had no gene match. DNA of the CDR3: TGTGCCAGCAGCTTCCTAGCGGGAGGTAACACCGGGGAGCTGTTTTTT. Its translation: CASSFLAGGNTGELFF.

V usage is TRBV11-2 and J usage is TRBJ2-1, with 9 bases fitting TRBD2. Germline loops: CDR1 SGHAT, CDR2 FQNNGV. The V gene end was trimmed by 0 bases and the J gene end by 8 bases; junction bases not matched to a gene: 20. CDR3 length equals 20 residues. CDR3: CASSLDRGIAGVPVFYEQFF. CDR3 nucleotides: TGTGCCAGCAGCTTAGATAGGGGCATAGCGGGAGTTCCGGTGTTCTATGAGCAGTTCTTC.

V is TRBV11-2 and J is TRBJ1-4; D possibly corresponds to TRBD1 (6 bases). CDR1 and CDR2 from the germline V gene are SGHAT and FQNNGV. The CDR3 covers 15 residues. V was shortened by 3 bases and J by 4 bases, with 12 bases between the two germline ends. The CDR3 region is CASSFGTRNNEKLFF. The CDR3 nucleotides read TGTGCCAGCAGCTTCGGGACACGGAATAATGAAAAACTGTTTTTT.

The chain recombines TRBV29-1 with TRBJ2-7; 8 nucleotides align to TRBD1. Germline-derived CDR1 and CDR2 are SQVTM and ANQGSEA. The junction had 7 bases not matched to a gene; V was cut back by 6 bases and J by 0 bases. This CDR3 spans 14 amino acids. The CDR3 bases are TGCAGCGTGTTACCGGGACAGGTCTCCTACGAGCAGTACTTC. Protein sequence: CSVLPGQVSYEQYF.

The chain is built from TRBV11-3 and TRBJ1-4; TRBD1 matches 7 bases. The trim removed 3 bases at V and 5 bases at J, leaving 6 bases unmatched. CDR1 is SGHNT, CDR2 YENEEA, per germline. The CDR3 covers 15 residues. DNA of the CDR3: TGTGCCAGCAGCTTCCTCAGGGGGTTAAATGAAAAACTGTTTTTT. It specifies CASSFLRGLNEKLFF.